What follows are 23 T cell receptor beta chains derived from one specimen sequenced in a study of T cells in women clearing cervical HPV infection. Clones were read by immunoSEQ multiplex PCR, and TCRdb kept only the in-frame ones, dropping some. The sample has around 22,000 clones. The sample consisted of blood buffy coat. These TCRs come from a woman between 18 and 70 years old with a cervical HPV16 infection that either progressed to CIN3+ or cleared (not recorded which).

For this clone: The DNA ends 3 residues before the CDR3 does, and the rest of the CDR3 is filled in from the germline J gene. The chain recombines TRBV19 with TRBJ1-2; TRBD1 aligns across 10 bases. There are 14 residues in the CDR3. In germline, CDR1 is LNHDA, CDR2 SQIVND (reference sequence). V shed 7 bases, J shed 7 bases, and the junction held 9 bases outside the gene matches. Incomplete CDR3 DNA: TGTGCCAGTACTCCGGGACAGGGGTCTCGTGGC. Translation gives CASTPGQGSRG. In full, the CDR3 reads CASTPGQGSRGYTF.

About this clone: The read is 3 residues too short to cover the CDR3 end, so that end is filled in from the germline J gene. The chain is built from TRBV6-2 or TRBV6-3 and TRBJ2-7; D possibly corresponds to TRBD1 (6 bases). V gave up 6 bases and J gave up 5 bases, with 23 bases separating them. Germline lookup yields CDR1 MNHEY and CDR2 SVGEGT. This CDR3 is built from 16 residues. The sequenced part of the CDR3 DNA is TGTGCCAGCAGACCACCCCTACAGGGCAGGGTGGACGAG. Residues: CASRPPLQGRVDE. The entire CDR3 reads CASRPPLQGRVDEQYF.

As regards this clone: From the germline J gene comes the end of the CDR3, since the read stops 3 residues before it. The V and J genes are TRBV9 and TRBJ1-6; D gene ambiguous. V was clipped by 6 bases and J by 5 bases, with 9 bases between them. This CDR3 is 13 amino acids long. Germline CDR1 and CDR2: SGDLS and YYNGEE. The CDR3 DNA, read in part, is TGTGCCAGCATGCGGGGAGATAATTCACCC. It codes for CASMRGDNSP. The whole CDR3 sequence reads CASMRGDNSPLHF.

Worth noting for this clone: The DNA ends 3 residues before the CDR3 does, and the rest of the CDR3 is filled in from the germline J gene. The gene calls are TRBV4-1 and TRBJ1-2; 10 nucleotides line up with TRBD1. The germline CDR1 and CDR2 sequences are MGHRA and YSYEKL. V was pared by 2 bases and J by 7 bases, with 4 bases of the junction left unmatched. The CDR3 covers 14 residues. The chain's CDR3 is CASSQKTGGGGYTF. CDR3 bases read: TGCGCCAGCAGCCAAAAGACAGGGGGCGGTGGC.

On this clone: The sequence runs out 3 residues before the end of the CDR3; the remainder is reconstructed from the germline J gene. The V gene is TRBV28, the J gene TRBJ1-5; 7 bases line up with TRBD1. CDR3 size: 15 residues. Germline CDR1 reads MDHEN; CDR2 reads SYDVKM. Trimming at V came to 5 bases and at J to 2 bases, leaving 6 bases not matched to a gene. The CDR3 loop reads CASSPQGEGNQPQHF. The CDR3 DNA, read in part, is TGTGCCAGCAGTCCCCAGGGGGAAGGCAATCAGCCC.

With regard to this clone: The read ends 3 residues shy of where the CDR3 ends; the end is completed using the germline J gene. The gene calls are TRBV2 and TRBJ1-5; 7 nucleotides align to TRBD1. This CDR3 has 14 residues. V trimming: 6 bases; J trimming: 6 bases; junction bases outside the gene matches: 8. Germline lookup yields CDR1 SNHLY and CDR2 FYNNEI. The CDR3 bases that were read are TGTGCCAGCAGCCGCACACAGGGGCGTCAGCCC. This gives the protein CASSRTQGRQP. The full CDR3 sequence reads CASSRTQGRQPQHF.

Turning to this clone: The read gets to within 3 residues of the CDR3 end, and the germline J gene fills in the rest. The gene calls are TRBV5-1 and TRBJ1-1; the D gene is possibly TRBD1 (5 bases). Germline assignment: CDR1 SGHRS and CDR2 YFSETQ. Between the trimmed V and J ends, which lost 5 bases and 4 bases, there was a span of 12 bases. The CDR3 sequence is 13 residues long. The covered CDR3 bases are TGCGCCAGCAGGATGACGGGGGGCACTGAA. It encodes CASRMTGGTE. The whole CDR3 region reads CASRMTGGTEAFF.

A note on this clone: The read falls 3 residues short of the CDR3 end, and the missing part is taken from the germline J gene. V and J are TRBV20-1 and TRBJ2-4, with D perhaps matching TRBD2 (6 bases). V lost 2 bases to trimming and J lost 0 bases, with 11 bases between them. CDR1 DFQATT and CDR2 SNEGSKA come from the germline V gene (reference sequence). The CDR3 spans 15 residues. The sequenced CDR3 bases are TGCAGTGCTAGACCAAGGGGACTAGCCAAAAACATT. The encoded protein is CSARPRGLAKNI. The complete CDR3 protein is CSARPRGLAKNIQYF.

Remarks on this clone: Mismatch with germline at one junction end may stem from a read error. This specimen includes other DNA sequences encoding the same CDR3. This CDR3 is CASSRDRPDTIYF. CDR3 bases read: TGTGCCAGCAGTCGGGACAGGCCGGACACT. V and J are TRBV2 and TRBJ1-3; 8 nucleotides align to TRBD1. From the germline J gene comes the end of the CDR3, since the read stops 3 residues before it. The CDR3 totals 13 residues. From germline, CDR1 is SNHLY and CDR2 FYNNEI.

Worth noting for this clone: The read gets to within 3 residues of the CDR3 end, and the germline J gene fills in the rest. The chain joins TRBV19 to TRBJ2-7; 9 nucleotides line up with TRBD1. There are 13 residues in the CDR3. The trim removed 9 bases at V and 2 bases at J, leaving 5 bases unmatched. From germline, CDR1 is LNHDA and CDR2 SQIVND (reference sequence). The sequenced part of the CDR3 DNA is TGTGCCAGCCGGGACAGGGACACCTACGAG. This sequence encodes CASRDRDTYE. The full CDR3 is CASRDRDTYEQYF.

With respect to this clone: From the germline J gene comes the end of the CDR3, since the read stops 3 residues before it. V is TRBV5-1 and J is TRBJ1-1; 10 bases align to TRBD1. The CDR3 is made up of 15 amino acids. CDR1 is SGHRS and CDR2 is YFSETQ in the germline V gene. J gave up 3 bases and V 4 bases, and 6 bases lay outside the gene matches. The part of the CDR3 DNA that was read is TGCGCCAGCAGCGATCCGGGACAGGGGCACACTGAA. As protein: CASSDPGQGHTE. The complete CDR3 reads CASSDPGQGHTEAFF.

The DNA read from the CDR3 is TGTGCCAGCAGCCCTCACCCCTATGAA. It specifies CASSPHPYE. The whole CDR3 protein reads CASSPHPYEAFF. This chain connects TRBV11-2 to TRBJ1-1; unclear D gene. Read data end 3 residues before the CDR3 end; the end is taken from the germline J gene. Deletions cut 5 bases from V and 7 bases from J, with 11 bases between. This CDR3 contains 12 residues. Looked up from germline, CDR1 is SGHAT and CDR2 is FQNNGV.

About this clone itself: The read gets to within 3 residues of the CDR3 end, and the germline J gene fills in the rest. The rearrangement links TRBV4-1 to TRBJ2-7; D ambiguous. Germline V CDR1 and CDR2: MGHRA, YSYEKL. Trimming removed 1 base at V and 2 bases at J, with 9 bases between. This CDR3 region has 14 residues. This CDR3 is CASSQVQSPYEQYF. CDR3 DNA, as far as it was read: TGCGCCAGCAGCCAAGTACAGAGTCCCTACGAG.

Remarks on this clone: The observed sequence ends 3 residues before the CDR3 terminus, with the missing tail filled in from the germline J gene. The chain couples TRBV5-1 to TRBJ2-3, with TRBD2 matching 10 bases. Germline lookup yields CDR1 SGHRS and CDR2 YFSETQ. The junction had 8 bases not matched to a gene; V was cut back by 4 bases and J by 6 bases. The CDR3 extends over 15 amino acids. The CDR3 DNA, read in part, is TGCGCCAGCAGCCGAAAACTAGCGGGGTCGGATACG. This codes for CASSRKLAGSDT. The whole CDR3 sequence is CASSRKLAGSDTQYF. Supplemented by reference TRBV5-1 and TRBJ2-3, the full variable domain reads KAGVTQTPRYLIKTRGQQVTLSCSPISGHRSVSWYQQTPGQGLQFLFEYFSETQRNKGNFPGRFSGRQFSNSRSEMNVSTLELGDSALYLCASSRKLAGSDTQYFGPGTRLTVL.

This clone is deemed medium-sized (0.01 to 0.1%) by its frequency. The read falls 3 residues short of the CDR3 end, and the missing part is taken from the germline J gene. Other nucleotide sequences in the sample specify the same CDR3. The chain carries TRBV7-3 and TRBJ1-1; weak D call: TRBD1 (5 bases). Between the trimmed V and J ends, which lost 3 bases and 0 bases, there was a span of 8 bases. Germline V gene lookup returns CDR1 SGHTA and CDR2 FQGTGA. The CDR3 loop spans 14 amino acids. CDR3 in amino acids: CASSLEGMNTEAFF. Incomplete CDR3 DNA: TGTGCCAGCAGCTTGGAGGGGATGAACACTGAA.

A note on this clone: The CDR3 end falls 3 residues outside the read, so it is completed with the germline J gene. The rearrangement joins TRBV7-9 to TRBJ1-6, with D possibly TRBD1 on 6 matching bases. The CDR3 has 13 amino acids. Trimming shortened V by 5 bases and J by 12 bases, and 14 bases separated the two germline ends. CDR1 is SEHNR, CDR2 FQNEAQ, per germline (reference sequence). Incomplete CDR3 DNA: TGTGCCAGCAGCGCGCACAGGGATTTACCC. Residues: CASSAHRDLP. The full CDR3 protein reads CASSAHRDLPLHF.

In regard to this clone: The CDR3 is cut off 3 residues early in the read; its end comes from the germline J gene. The gene calls are TRBV10-3 and TRBJ1-1; TRBD1 is a possible D gene (5 bases). Germline CDR1 ENHRY, CDR2 SYGVKD. The CDR3 loop spans 16 amino acids. This chain's CDR3 is CAINRGGDSQKKEAFF. CDR3 DNA (partial): TGTGCCATCAACCGGGGGGGGGACTCCCAAAAAAAAGAA.

A note on this clone: The read ends 3 residues before the CDR3 terminus; that terminus is restored from the germline J gene. J is TRBJ1-2 and V is TRBV4-2; 7 nucleotides align to TRBD1. Germline loops: CDR1 LGHNA, CDR2 YNFKEQ. Trimming at V came to 1 base and at J to 4 bases, leaving 12 bases not matched to a gene. The CDR3 length is 17 residues. CDR3: CASSQGGTGQIFYGYTF. CDR3 DNA, as far as it was read: TGTGCCAGCAGCCAAGGAGGGACGGGACAGATCTTCTATGGC.

With regard to this clone: The read is 3 residues too short to cover the CDR3 end, so that end is filled in from the germline J gene. The chain is built from TRBV12-3 or TRBV12-4 and TRBJ1-4; 10 nucleotides agree with TRBD1. The CDR3 has 17 residues. Losses at the gene ends were 6 bases for V and 4 bases for J; bases not matched to a gene: 11. CDR3: CASRTGTGDFRNEKLFF. CDR3 DNA (partial): TGTGCCAGCAGGACCGGGACAGGGGACTTTCGTAATGAAAAA.

A note on this clone: With the read ending 3 residues before the CDR3 end, the germline J gene is used to fill in that end. The rearrangement links TRBV19 to TRBJ2-5, with D possibly matching TRBD2 (8 bases). Trimming shortened V by 10 bases and J by 1 base, and 22 bases separated the two germline ends. CDR3 size: 16 residues. Germline V gene data show CDR1 as LNHDA and CDR2 as SQIVND (reference sequence). Partial CDR3 DNA: TGTGCCACTCGCCGCCGGGGGGGGGACAGCCAAGAGACC. Translated, it gives CATRRRGGDSQET. The CDR3 in full is CATRRRGGDSQETQYF.

With respect to this clone: The CDR3 goes on 3 residues after the read ends, and that part is filled in from the germline J gene. V gene TRBV28 combines with J gene TRBJ1-6; D possibly corresponds to TRBD1 (6 bases). The CDR3 is 16 amino acids. Between the trimmed V and J ends, which lost 5 bases and 3 bases, there was a span of 14 bases. Germline V gene lookup returns CDR1 MDHEN and CDR2 SYDVKM. CDR3 sequence reads: CASSQNREFYNSPLHF. CDR3 bases read: TGTGCCAGCAGTCAAAACAGGGAATTCTATAATTCACCC.

Note on this clone: The read ends 3 residues early relative to the CDR3; the germline J gene fills the gap. The chain employs TRBV30 and TRBJ1-1, with D tentatively TRBD1 (6 bases). This CDR3 spans 12 amino acids. Germline values: CDR1 GTSNPN, CDR2 SVGIG (reference sequence). V dropped 3 bases and J dropped 6 bases, with 11 bases sitting between them. CDR3 amino acids: CAWRTGPPEAFF. The sequenced part of the CDR3 DNA is TGTGCCTGGAGGACAGGACCACCTGAA. Variable domain in full (rest from reference TRBV30 and TRBJ1-1): SQTIHQWPATLVQPVGSPLSLECTVEGTSNPNLYWYRQAAGRGLQLLFYSVGIGQISSEVPQNLSASRPQDRQFILSSKKLLLSDSGFYLCAWRTGPPEAFFGQGTRLTVV.

Concerning this clone itself: The read ends 3 residues early relative to the CDR3; the germline J gene fills the gap. V is TRBV2 and J is TRBJ2-5; no reliable D call. V lost 4 bases to trimming and J lost 1 base, with 7 bases between them. This CDR3 has 13 amino acids. Germline V gives CDR1 SNHLY, CDR2 FYNNEI. The CDR3 spells CASSVYFQETQYF. The part of the CDR3 DNA that was read is TGTGCCAGCAGTGTTTACTTCCAAGAGACC.